Described below is a single T cell receptor (beta chain) sequence and its context. Its binding antigen is unknown. No much larger clonotype is one base removed from it; base qualities were not supplied. For CDR1 and CDR2, the germline V gene lists ENHRY and SYGVKD. V is cut back by 0 bases and J by 8 bases, with 7 bases in the junction unmatched. The CDR3, from cysteine to phenylalanine, totals 15 residues. Only CDR3 DNA remains: 45 bases, in frame from the first base. Enrolling through a virtual design, the prospective study's participants ranged in age from roughly 18 to 95 years and lived across 20 to 30 United States geographic areas. In the prospective study, participants were assigned to cohorts based on the clinical history participants reported in a screening survey and a study questionnaire. In the prospective study, mobile phlebotomists collected whole blood, serum and a nasopharyngeal or oropharyngeal swab from each participant. Over a roughly two-month period, participants in the prospective study had the option of providing additional blood draws and questionnaires. Blood samples from the prospective study were shipped frozen or at room temperature prior to DNA extraction.

TCRbeta CDR3 regions were amplified from genomic DNA by means of the immunoSEQ Assay, a bias-controlled multiplex PCR. The authors' analysis ran thus. The number of nucleated cells in each sample was estimated by amplification of reference gene primers within the assay. To quantify the absolute abundance of each unique TCRbeta CDR3 rearrangement, sequence reads were collapsed and filtered. Productive Simpson clonality was computed per sample as the square root of Simpson's diversity index over productive rearrangements. TCRdb mirrors the immuneACCESS table, restricted to in-frame sequences. Some clones are absent from its copies; in checked studies, under half trace to an unresolved V gene, and the reason for the others is unknown. The V and J calls and clone size were taken over from that table, and D and trimming were inferred from the DNA. For this sample there are more than 250,000 clones; roughly 90% appear just once. Of the sample, approximately 1.5% is held by the ten largest clones.

The record originates from a study of blood T cell repertoires in COVID-19 (dated by TCRdb to 2018 to 2020). Describing the broader study: Samples from collaborators originated in the United States, Italy and Spain and spanned both the acute and convalescent phases of COVID-19. Samples were obtained from the ongoing ImmuneRACE study (first 160 participants) and from some 1,200 subjects provided by 6 global collaborators. A de-identified subject ID, COVID-19 status, age in years and sex were almost always included in the sample metadata. The repertoires were made available in a free public database intended to serve as a resource for research on the immune response to SARS-CoV-2. The dataset comprised deeply sampled blood TCRbeta repertoires from subjects exposed to, actively infected with, or recovered from COVID-19. The material from the prospective study consisted of cDNA or gDNA derived from T cells, B-cell-depleted T cells, or PBMCs. Where HLA class I and class II types were available, the types were taken from metadata supplied by the sample provider, not from assay-based typing. What the study reported, not specific to this receptor: The amount of clinical and demographic metadata varied by source and participant and was provided uncurated.

This TCR came from a woman aged 18-35 years with acute COVID-19. Sequenced input: PBMCs or T cells enriched from blood (not recorded which). This receptor chain uses TRBV10-3 and TRBJ2-1, with 7 bases matching TRBD2. The base sequence is TGTGCCATCAGTGAGTCTAACGGGAGGAGCTATGAGCAGTTCTTC. Its product reads: CAISESNGRSYEQFF.